The 10 T cell receptor beta chains below come from one sample, sequenced in a study of blood T cell repertoires in COVID-19. The assay was immunoSEQ multiplex PCR, and TCRdb's table has in-frame clones only and misses some. In the table there are 40,000 to 65,000 clones, approximately 84% of which are singletons. The specimen was peripheral blood. The receptors were gathered from a human donor with active or convalescent COVID-19. The donor label of this sample is uncertain.

Only one count was recorded for this clone. This chain connects TRBV30 to TRBJ1-2; unclear D gene. Deletions cut 5 bases from V and 1 base from J, with 14 bases between. Germline V gene lookup returns CDR1 GTSNPN and CDR2 SVGIG (reference sequence). This CDR3 has 14 residues. The CDR3 loop is CAWDQRTVNYGYTF. DNA of the CDR3: TGTGCCTGGGACCAAAGAACAGTTAACTATGGCTACACCTTC.

The V call is TRBV7-2, the J call TRBJ2-4; TRBD1 matches at 7 bases. This CDR3 contains 16 residues. Per the germline V gene, CDR1 is SGHTA and CDR2 is FQGNSA. The V gene end was trimmed by 5 bases and the J gene end by 4 bases; junction bases not matched to a gene: 11. The CDR3 loop is CASSPGPGQKKNIQYF. The CDR3 DNA follows: TGTGCCAGCAGCCCCGGCCCGGGACAGAAGAAAAACATTCAGTACTTC.

The genes are TRBV7-2 and TRBJ2-5; 9 positions agree with TRBD2. Germline V gene sequence: CDR1 SGHTA, CDR2 FQGNSA. CDR3 size: 16 residues. V was clipped by 0 bases and J by 4 bases; unmatched bases: 6. Written as DNA, the CDR3 is TGTGCCAGCAGCTTAGCGGGCGGGAGGGCAAGAGAGACCCAGTACTTC. Translating gives CASSLAGGRARETQYF.

The rearrangement uses TRBV19 and TRBJ1-5; 7 bases line up with TRBD1. J lost 0 bases, V lost 9 bases, and 11 bases had no gene match. The CDR3 runs to 16 residues. From germline, CDR1 is LNHDA and CDR2 SQIVND (reference sequence). DNA of the CDR3: TGTGCCAGCACCGGGACAGACCTTTATAGCAATCAGCCCCAGCATTTT. This sequence encodes CASTGTDLYSNQPQHF.

The chain recombines TRBV11-3 with TRBJ2-7; 9 bases align to TRBD1. The length of the CDR3 is 15 residues. Per the germline V gene, CDR1 is SGHNT and CDR2 is YENEEA. Losses at the gene ends were 8 bases for V and 6 bases for J; bases not matched to a gene: 14. The CDR3 DNA follows: TGTGCCAGCTCGGAACCGGGACAGGGAAAGGTCGAGCAGTACTTC. Translation: CASSEPGQGKVEQYF.

V usage is TRBV11-2 and J usage is TRBJ1-2; tentatively, D is TRBD1 (5 bases). There are 15 residues in the CDR3. Deletions cut 2 bases from V and 3 bases from J, with 13 bases between. Germline CDR1 SGHAT, CDR2 FQNNGV. The CDR3 sequence is CASSLRGREDYGYTF. CDR3 DNA: TGTGCCAGCAGCTTAAGGGGCAGGGAAGACTATGGCTACACCTTC.

In this sample, this clone turned up a few times. This chain joins TRBV5-1 and TRBJ2-1, with a tentative D call TRBD1 (6 bases). Germline V gene lookup returns CDR1 SGHRS and CDR2 YFSETQ. V gave up 6 bases and J gave up 0 bases, with 13 bases separating them. The CDR3 extends over 15 amino acids. The CDR3 DNA reads as TGCGCCAGCATGGGACACCACGGCTCCTACAATGAGCAGTTCTTC. Translated: CASMGHHGSYNEQFF. Complete variable domain (other parts from reference TRBV5-1 and TRBJ2-1): KAGVTQTPRYLIKTRGQQVTLSCSPISGHRSVSWYQQTPGQGLQFLFEYFSETQRNKGNFPGRFSGRQFSNSRSEMNVSTLELGDSALYLCASMGHHGSYNEQFFGPGTRLTVL.

The chain joins TRBV7-2 to TRBJ1-5; 10 bases are shared with TRBD1. This CDR3 contains 19 residues. V trimming: 2 bases; J trimming: 0 bases; junction bases outside the gene matches: 10. Germline values: CDR1 SGHTA, CDR2 FQGNSA. The CDR3 sequence is CASSLWWGTGASSNQPQHF. The DNA for the CDR3 is TGTGCCAGCAGCTTATGGTGGGGGACAGGGGCTTCTAGCAATCAGCCCCAGCATTTT.

CDR3: CASCISADQPQHF. CDR3 DNA: TGTGCCAGTTGCATAAGCGCCGATCAGCCCCAGCATTTT. The chain employs TRBV19 and TRBJ1-5; D unclear. Per the germline V gene, CDR1 is LNHDA and CDR2 is SQIVND (reference sequence). The CDR3 runs to 13 residues. Between the trimmed V and J ends, which lost 8 bases and 5 bases, there was a span of 13 bases.

The chain recombines TRBV7-2 with TRBJ2-3, with D possibly being TRBD2 (5 bases). CDR1 is SGHTA, CDR2 FQGNSA, per germline. This CDR3 comprises 16 residues. Trimming took off 4 bases at V and 1 base at J, with 15 bases between the two ends. CDR3 sequence (DNA): TGTGCCAGCAGCTCACGGGTCACGAGGGGCACAGATACGCAGTATTTT. Residues: CASSSRVTRGTDTQYF.